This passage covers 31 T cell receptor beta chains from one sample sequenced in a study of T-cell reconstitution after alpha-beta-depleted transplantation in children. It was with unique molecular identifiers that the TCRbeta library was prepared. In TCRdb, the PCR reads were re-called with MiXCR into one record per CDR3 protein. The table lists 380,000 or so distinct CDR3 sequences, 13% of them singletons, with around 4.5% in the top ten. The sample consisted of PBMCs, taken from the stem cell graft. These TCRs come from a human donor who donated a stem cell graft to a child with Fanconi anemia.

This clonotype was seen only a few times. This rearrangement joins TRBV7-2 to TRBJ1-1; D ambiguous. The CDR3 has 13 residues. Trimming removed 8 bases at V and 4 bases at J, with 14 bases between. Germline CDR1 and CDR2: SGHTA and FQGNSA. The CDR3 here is CASLLIVRTEAFF. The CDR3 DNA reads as TGTGCCAGCCTCCTGATTGTACGCACTGAAGCTTTCTTT.

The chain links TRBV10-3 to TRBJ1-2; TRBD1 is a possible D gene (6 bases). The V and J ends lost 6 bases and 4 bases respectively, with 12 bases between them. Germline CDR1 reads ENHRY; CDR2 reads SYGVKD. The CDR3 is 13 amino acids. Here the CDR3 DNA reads TGTGCCATCAGACAAGACAGGTCCTATGGCTACACCTTC. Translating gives CAIRQDRSYGYTF.

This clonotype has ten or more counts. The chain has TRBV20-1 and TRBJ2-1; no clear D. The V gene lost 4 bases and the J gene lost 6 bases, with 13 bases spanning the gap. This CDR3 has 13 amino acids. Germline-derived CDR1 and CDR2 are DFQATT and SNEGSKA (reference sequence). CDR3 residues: CSATRPQSNEQFF. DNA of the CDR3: TGCAGTGCTACTAGGCCTCAGAGCAATGAGCAGTTCTTC.

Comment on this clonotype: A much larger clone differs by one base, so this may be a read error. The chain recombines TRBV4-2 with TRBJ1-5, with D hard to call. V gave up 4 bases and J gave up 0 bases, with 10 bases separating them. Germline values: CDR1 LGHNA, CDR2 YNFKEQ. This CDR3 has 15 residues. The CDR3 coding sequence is TGTGCCAGCAGCCCCGCAAGTTATAGCAATCAGCCCCAGCATTTT. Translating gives CASSPASYSNQPQHF.

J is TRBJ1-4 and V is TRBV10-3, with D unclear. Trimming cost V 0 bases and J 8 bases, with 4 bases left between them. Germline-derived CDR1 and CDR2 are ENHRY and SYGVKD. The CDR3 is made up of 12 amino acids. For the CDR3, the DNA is TGTGCCATCAGTGAGTCGAGGGAAAAACTGTTTTTT. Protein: CAISESREKLFF.

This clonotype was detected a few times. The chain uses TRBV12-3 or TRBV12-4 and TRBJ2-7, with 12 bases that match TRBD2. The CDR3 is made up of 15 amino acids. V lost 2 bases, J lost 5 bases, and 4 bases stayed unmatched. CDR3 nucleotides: TGTGCCAGCAGTTTAAGACTAGCGGGGGCCGACGAGCAGTACTTC. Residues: CASSLRLAGADEQYF.

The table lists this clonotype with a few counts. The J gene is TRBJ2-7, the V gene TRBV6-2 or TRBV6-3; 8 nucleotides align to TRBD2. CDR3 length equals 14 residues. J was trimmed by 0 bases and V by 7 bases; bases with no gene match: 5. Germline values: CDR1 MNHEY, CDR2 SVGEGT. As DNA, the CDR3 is TGTGCCAGCATCCCAAGCGGGAGCTCCTACGAGCAGTACTTC. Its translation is CASIPSGSSYEQYF.

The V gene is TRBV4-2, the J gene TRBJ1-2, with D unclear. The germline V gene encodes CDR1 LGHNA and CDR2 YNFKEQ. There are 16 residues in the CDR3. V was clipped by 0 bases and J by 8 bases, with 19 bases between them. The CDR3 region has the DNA TGTGCCAGCAGCCAAGAAATTGGAGGAGCGCCGGGGGGCTACACCTTC. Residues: CASSQEIGGAPGGYTF.

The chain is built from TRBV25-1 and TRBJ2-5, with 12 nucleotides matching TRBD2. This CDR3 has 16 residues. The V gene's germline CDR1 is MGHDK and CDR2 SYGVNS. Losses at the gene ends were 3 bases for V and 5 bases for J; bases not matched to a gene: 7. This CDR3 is CASSEPTSGGRETQYF. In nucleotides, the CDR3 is TGTGCCAGCAGTGAGCCGACTAGCGGGGGCCGGGAGACCCAGTACTTC.

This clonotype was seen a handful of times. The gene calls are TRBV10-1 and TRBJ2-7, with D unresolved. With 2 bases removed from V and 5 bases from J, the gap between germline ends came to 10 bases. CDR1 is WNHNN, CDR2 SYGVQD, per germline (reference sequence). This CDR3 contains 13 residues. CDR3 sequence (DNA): TGCGCCAGCAGTGAGACCCCGGGCGACGAGCAGTACTTC. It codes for CASSETPGDEQYF.

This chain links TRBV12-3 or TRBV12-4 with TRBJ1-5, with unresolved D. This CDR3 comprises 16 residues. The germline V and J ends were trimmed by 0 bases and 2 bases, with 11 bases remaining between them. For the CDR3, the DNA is TGTGCCAGCAGTTTAGCTCAGGATGAGGGCAATCAGCCCCAGCATTTT. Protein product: CASSLAQDEGNQPQHF.

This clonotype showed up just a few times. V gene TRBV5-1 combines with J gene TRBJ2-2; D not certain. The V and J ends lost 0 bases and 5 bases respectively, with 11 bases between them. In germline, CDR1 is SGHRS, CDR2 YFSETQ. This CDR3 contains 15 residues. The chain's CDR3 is CASSLVGLSTGELFF. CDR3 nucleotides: TGCGCCAGCAGCTTGGTTGGGTTGTCGACCGGGGAGCTGTTTTTT.

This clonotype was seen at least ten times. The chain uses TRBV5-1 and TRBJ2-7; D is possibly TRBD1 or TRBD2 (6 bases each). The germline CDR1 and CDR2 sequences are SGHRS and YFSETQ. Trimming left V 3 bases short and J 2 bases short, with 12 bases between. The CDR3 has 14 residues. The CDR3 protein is CASSSRDKAYEQYF. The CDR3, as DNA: TGCGCCAGCAGCTCGCGGGACAAGGCCTACGAGCAGTACTTC.

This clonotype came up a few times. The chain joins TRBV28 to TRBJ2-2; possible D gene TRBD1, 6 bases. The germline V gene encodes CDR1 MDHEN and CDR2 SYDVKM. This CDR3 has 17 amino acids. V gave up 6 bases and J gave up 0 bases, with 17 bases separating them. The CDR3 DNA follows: TGTGCCAGCAGCCCATTCAGGACAGTCGCGAACACCGGGGAGCTGTTTTTT. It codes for CASSPFRTVANTGELFF. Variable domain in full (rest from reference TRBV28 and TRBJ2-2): DVKVTQSSRYLVKRTGEKVFLECVQDMDHENMFWYRQDPGLGLRLIYFSYDVKMKEKGDIPEGYSVSREKKERFSLILESASTNQTSMYLCASSPFRTVANTGELFFGEGSRLTVL.

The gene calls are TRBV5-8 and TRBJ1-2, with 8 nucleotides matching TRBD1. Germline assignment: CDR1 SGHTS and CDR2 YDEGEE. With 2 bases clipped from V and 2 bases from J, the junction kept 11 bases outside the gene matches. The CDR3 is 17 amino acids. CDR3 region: CASSLRGRGRENYGYTF. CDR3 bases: TGTGCCAGCAGCTTAAGGGGCAGGGGGCGCGAAAACTATGGCTACACCTTC.

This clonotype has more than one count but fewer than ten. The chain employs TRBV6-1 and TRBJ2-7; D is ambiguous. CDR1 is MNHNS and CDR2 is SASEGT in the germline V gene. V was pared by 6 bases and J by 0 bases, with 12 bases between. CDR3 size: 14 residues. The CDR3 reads CASRLSRYSYEQYF. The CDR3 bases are TGTGCCAGCAGGCTTTCACGATACTCCTACGAGCAGTACTTC.

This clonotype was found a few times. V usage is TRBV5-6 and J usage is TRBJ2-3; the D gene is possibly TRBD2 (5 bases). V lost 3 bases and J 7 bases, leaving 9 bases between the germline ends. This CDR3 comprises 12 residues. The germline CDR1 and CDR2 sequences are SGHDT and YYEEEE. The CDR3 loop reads CASSWGENTQYF. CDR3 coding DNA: TGTGCCAGCAGCTGGGGAGAAAATACGCAGTATTTT.

The CDR3 nucleotides are TGTGCCAGCTCACCACCGGTACTCCCTGGGAATGAGCAGTTCTTC. Translating gives CASSPPVLPGNEQFF. The J gene is TRBJ2-1, the V gene TRBV18; unclear D gene. V gave up 0 bases and J gave up 7 bases, with 13 bases separating them. The CDR3 consists of 15 residues. Germline V gives CDR1 KGHSH, CDR2 LQKENI. Full variable domain (outside the CDR3, taken from reference TRBV18 and TRBJ2-1): NAGVMQNPRHLVRRRGQEARLRCSPMKGHSHVYWYRQLPEEGLKFMVYLQKENIIDESGMPKERFSAEFPKEGPSILRIQQVVRGDSAAYFCASSPPVLPGNEQFFGPGTRLTVL.

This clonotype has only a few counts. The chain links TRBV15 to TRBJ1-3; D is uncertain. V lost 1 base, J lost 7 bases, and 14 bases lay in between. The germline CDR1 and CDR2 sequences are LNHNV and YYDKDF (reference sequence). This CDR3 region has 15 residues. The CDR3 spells CATSRGEGKANTIYF. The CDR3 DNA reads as TGTGCCACCAGCAGAGGGGAGGGTAAGGCGAACACCATATATTTT. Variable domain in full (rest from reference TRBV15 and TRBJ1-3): DAMVIQNPRYQVTQFGKPVTLSCSQTLNHNVMYWYQQKSSQAPKLLFHYYDKDFNNEADTPDNFQSRRPNTSFCFLDIRSPGLGDTAMYLCATSRGEGKANTIYFGEGSWLTVV.

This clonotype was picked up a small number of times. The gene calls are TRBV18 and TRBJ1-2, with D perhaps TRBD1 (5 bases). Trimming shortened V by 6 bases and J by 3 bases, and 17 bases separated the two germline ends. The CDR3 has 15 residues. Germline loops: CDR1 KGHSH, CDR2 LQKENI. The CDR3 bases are TGTGCCAGCTCTGCCTCAATCTCGACAGACTATGGCTACACCTTC. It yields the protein CASSASISTDYGYTF.

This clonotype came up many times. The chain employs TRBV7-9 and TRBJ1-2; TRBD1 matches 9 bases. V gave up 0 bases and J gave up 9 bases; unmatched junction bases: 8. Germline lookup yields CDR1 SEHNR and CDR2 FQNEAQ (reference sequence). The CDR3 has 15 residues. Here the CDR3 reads CASSLALGTGRRYTF. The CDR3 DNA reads TGTGCCAGCAGCTTAGCGCTCGGGACAGGGAGACGCTACACCTTC.

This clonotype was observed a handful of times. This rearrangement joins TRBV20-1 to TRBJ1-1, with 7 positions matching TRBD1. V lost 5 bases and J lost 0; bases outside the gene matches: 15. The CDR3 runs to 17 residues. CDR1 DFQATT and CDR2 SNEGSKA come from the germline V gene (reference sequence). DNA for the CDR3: TGCAGTGCTTTAATCCCGGGACAGAGGGTTATGAACACTGAAGCTTTCTTT. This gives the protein CSALIPGQRVMNTEAFF.

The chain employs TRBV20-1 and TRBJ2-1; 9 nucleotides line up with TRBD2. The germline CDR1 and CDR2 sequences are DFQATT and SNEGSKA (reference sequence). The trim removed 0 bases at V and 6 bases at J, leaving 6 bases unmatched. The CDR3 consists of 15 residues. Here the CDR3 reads CSARDPSGAGNEQFF. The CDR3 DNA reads TGCAGTGCTAGAGATCCTAGCGGGGCAGGCAATGAGCAGTTCTTC.

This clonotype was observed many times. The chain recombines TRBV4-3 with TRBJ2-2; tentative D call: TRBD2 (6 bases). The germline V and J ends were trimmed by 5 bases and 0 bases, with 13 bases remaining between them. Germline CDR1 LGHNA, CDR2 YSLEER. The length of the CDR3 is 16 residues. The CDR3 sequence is CASSATLASNTGELFF. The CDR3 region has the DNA TGCGCCAGCAGCGCTACTCTAGCGTCGAACACCGGGGAGCTGTTTTTT.

CDR3 nucleotides: TGTGCCAGCAGAACCGACGGGGGCACAGATACGCAGTATTTT. This sequence encodes CASRTDGGTDTQYF. The gene calls are TRBV12-3 or TRBV12-4 and TRBJ2-3; tentatively, D is TRBD2 (5 bases). V lost 6 bases, J lost 1 base, and 11 bases lay in between. This CDR3 comprises 14 residues.

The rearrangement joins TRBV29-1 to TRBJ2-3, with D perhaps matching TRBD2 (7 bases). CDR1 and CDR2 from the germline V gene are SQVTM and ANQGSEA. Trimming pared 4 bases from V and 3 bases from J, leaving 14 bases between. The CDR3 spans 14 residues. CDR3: CSVGGGGETDTQYF. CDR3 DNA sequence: TGCAGCGTTGGGGGAGGGGGGGAAACAGATACGCAGTATTTT.

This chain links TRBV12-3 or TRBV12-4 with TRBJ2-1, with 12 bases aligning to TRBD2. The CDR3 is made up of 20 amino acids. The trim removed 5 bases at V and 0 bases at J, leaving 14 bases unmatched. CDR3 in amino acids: CASSPEGLAGLRSSYNEQFF. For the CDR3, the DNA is TGTGCCAGCAGTCCAGAGGGACTAGCGGGCCTTAGGAGCTCCTACAATGAGCAGTTCTTC.

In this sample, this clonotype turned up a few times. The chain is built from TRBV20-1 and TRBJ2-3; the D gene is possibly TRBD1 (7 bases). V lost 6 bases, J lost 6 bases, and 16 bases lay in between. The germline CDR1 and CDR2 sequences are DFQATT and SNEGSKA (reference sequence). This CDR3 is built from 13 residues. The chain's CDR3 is CSAPRQGGDTQYF. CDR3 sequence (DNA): TGCAGTGCCCCCAGGCAGGGGGGCGATACGCAGTATTTT.

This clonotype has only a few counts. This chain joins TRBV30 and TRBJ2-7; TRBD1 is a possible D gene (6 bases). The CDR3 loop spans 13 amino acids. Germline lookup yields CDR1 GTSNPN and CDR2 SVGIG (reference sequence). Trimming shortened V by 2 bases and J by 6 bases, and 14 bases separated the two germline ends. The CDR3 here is CAWSLRQGREQYF. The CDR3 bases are TGTGCCTGGAGTCTGAGGCAGGGGCGCGAGCAGTACTTC.

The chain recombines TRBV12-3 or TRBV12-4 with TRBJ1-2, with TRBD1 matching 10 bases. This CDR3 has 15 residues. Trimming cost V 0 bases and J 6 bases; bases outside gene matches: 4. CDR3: CASSLATTGGDGYTF. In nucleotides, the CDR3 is TGTGCCAGCAGTTTAGCCACGACAGGGGGCGATGGCTACACCTTC.

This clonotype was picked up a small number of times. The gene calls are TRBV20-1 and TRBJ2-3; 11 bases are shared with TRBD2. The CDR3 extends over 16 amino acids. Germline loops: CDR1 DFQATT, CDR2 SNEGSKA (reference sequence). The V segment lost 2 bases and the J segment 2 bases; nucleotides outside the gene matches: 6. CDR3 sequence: CSARRASGGSTDTQYF. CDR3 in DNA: TGCAGTGCTAGACGGGCTAGCGGGGGGTCCACAGATACGCAGTATTTT.